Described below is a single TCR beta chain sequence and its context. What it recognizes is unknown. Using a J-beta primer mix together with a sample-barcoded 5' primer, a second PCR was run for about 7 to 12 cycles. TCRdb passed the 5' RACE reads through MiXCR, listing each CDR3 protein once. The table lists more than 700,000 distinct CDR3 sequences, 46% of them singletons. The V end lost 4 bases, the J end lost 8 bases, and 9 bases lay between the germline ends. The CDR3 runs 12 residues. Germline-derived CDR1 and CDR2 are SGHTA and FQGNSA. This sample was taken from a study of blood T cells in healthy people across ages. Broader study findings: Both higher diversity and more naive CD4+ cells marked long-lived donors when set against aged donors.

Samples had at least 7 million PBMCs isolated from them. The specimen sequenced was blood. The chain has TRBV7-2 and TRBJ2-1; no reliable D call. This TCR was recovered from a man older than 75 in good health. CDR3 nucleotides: TGTGCCAGCAGCTGGGATACCGATGAGCAGTTCTTC. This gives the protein CASSWDTDEQFF.